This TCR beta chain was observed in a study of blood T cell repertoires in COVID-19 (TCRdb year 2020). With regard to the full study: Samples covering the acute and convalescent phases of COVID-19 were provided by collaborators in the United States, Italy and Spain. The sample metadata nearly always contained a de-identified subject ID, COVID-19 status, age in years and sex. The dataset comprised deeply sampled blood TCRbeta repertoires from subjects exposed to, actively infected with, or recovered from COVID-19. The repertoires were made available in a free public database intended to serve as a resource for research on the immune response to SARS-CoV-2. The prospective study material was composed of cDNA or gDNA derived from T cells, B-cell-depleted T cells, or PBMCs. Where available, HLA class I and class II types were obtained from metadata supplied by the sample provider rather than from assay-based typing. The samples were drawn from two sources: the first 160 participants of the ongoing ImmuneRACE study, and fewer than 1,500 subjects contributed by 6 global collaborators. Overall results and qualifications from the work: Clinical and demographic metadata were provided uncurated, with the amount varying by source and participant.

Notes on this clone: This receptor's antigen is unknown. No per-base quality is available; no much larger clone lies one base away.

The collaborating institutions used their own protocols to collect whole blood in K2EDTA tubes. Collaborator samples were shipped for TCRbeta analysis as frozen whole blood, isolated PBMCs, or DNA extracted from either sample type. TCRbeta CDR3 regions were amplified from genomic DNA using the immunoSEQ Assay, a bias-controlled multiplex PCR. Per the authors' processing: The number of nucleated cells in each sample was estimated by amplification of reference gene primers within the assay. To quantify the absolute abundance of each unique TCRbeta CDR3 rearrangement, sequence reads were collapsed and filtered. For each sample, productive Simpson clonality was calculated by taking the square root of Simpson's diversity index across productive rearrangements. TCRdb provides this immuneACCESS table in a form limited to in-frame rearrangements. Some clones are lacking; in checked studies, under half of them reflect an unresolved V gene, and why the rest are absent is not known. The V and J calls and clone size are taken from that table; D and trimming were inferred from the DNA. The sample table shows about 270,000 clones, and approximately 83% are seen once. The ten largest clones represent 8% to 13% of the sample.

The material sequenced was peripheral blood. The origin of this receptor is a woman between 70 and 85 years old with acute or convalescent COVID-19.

The CDR3 in this case is CASSPKTSGGWETQYF. The DNA reads TGTGCCAGCAGCCCGAAGACTAGCGGGGGGTGGGAGACCCAGTACTTC. The chain couples TRBV3-1 (or the pseudogene TRBV3-2) to TRBJ2-5; 13 nucleotides in the junction match TRBD2. The CDR3 numbers 16 residues from cysteine through phenylalanine. Just CDR3 DNA is preserved here, 48 bases in frame from base 1. Trimming takes 4 bases off V and 5 bases off J; junction bases not matched to a gene: 7. Based on the germline V gene (reference sequence), the CDR1 and CDR2 sequences are LGHDT and YNNKEL.